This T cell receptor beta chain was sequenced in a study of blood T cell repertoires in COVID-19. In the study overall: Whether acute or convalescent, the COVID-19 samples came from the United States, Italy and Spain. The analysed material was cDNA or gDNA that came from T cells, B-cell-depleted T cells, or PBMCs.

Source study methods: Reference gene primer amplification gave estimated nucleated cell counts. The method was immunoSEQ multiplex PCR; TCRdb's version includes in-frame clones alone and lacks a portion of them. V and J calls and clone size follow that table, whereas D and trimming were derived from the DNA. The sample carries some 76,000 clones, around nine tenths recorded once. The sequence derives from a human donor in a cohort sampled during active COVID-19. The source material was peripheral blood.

The CDR3 region is CASSSRDRVYSGANVLTF. CDR3 DNA sequence: TGTGCCAGCAGCTCGCGGGACAGGGTTTACTCTGGGGCCAACGTCCTGACTTTC. The V and J genes are TRBV7-3 and TRBJ2-6; 9 bases are a match to TRBD1. From germline, CDR1 is SGHTA and CDR2 FQGTGA. CDR3 size: 18 residues. Trimming removed 4 bases from V and 0 bases from J; junction bases left unmatched: 7.